This T cell receptor beta chain is drawn from a study of T cell responses to AZD1222 COVID-19 vaccine. Across the whole study: Investigators merged groups given second doses at roughly 4 or roughly 12 weeks. Study-wide results and limits: The study identified only a handful of AZD1222 recipients as seropositive at baseline. Donors in the cohort were predominantly white British and more often female, and clonal diversity was possibly underestimated. After the peak T cell response, and only then, were repertoires sampled.

CDR1 and CDR2 from the germline V gene are SGHAT and FQNNGV. The CDR3 is 14 amino acids. The ends were cut back, 1 base at V and 5 bases at J, with 8 bases in the middle. TCRdb's copy holds only in-frame clones and misses some; the assay was immunoSEQ multiplex PCR. Here the sample spans 100,000 to 150,000 clones, approximately 90% being singletons. Regarding this clone: What it recognizes is unknown.

Here the sequenced sample was peripheral blood, taken on day 0 of AZD1222 vaccination. This chain links TRBV11-2 with TRBJ1-4; D is ambiguous. This receptor was taken from an adult in good health. DNA of the CDR3: TGTGCCAGCAGCTTAGGCGTAGGAAATGAAAAACTGTTTTTT. Protein sequence: CASSLGVGNEKLFF.